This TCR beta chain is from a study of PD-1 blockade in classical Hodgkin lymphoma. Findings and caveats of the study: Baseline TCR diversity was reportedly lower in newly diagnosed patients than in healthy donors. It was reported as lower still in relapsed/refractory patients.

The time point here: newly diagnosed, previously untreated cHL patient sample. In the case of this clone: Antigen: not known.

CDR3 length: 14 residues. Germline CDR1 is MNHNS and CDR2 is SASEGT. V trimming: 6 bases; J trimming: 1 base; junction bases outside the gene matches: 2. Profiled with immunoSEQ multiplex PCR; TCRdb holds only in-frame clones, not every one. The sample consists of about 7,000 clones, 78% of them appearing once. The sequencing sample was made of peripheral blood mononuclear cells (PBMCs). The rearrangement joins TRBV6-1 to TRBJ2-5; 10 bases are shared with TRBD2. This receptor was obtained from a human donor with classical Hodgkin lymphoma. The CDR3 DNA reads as TGTGCCAGCAGCTGGACTAGCGGCCAAGAGACCCAGTACTTC. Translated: CASSWTSGQETQYF.